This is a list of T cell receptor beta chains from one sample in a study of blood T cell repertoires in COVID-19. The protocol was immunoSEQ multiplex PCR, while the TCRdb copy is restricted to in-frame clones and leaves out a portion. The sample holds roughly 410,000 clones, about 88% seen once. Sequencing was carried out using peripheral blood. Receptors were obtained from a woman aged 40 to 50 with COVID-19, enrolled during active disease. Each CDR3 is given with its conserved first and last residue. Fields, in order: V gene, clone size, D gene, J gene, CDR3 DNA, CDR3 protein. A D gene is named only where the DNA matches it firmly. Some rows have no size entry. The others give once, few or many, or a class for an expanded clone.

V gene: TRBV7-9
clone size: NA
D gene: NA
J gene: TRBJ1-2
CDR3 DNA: TGTGCCAGCACCCGAATTCCGGGGGATGCTAACTATGGCTACACCTTC
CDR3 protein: CASTRIPGDANYGYTF

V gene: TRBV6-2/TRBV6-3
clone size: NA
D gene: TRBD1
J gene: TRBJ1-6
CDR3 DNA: TGTGCCAGCAGATACACCACAGGGGTGTATTCACCCCTCCACTTT
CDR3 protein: CASRYTTGVYSPLHF

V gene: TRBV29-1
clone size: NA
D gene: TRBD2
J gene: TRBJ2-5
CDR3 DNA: TGCAGCGTTGAGTTAGCGGGGAGCCAAGAGACCCAGTACTTC
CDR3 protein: CSVELAGSQETQYF

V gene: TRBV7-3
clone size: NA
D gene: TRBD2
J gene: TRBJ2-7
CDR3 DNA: TGTGCCAGCAGCATGACTAGCGGGAGCTCCTACGAGCAGTACTTC
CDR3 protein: CASSMTSGSSYEQYF

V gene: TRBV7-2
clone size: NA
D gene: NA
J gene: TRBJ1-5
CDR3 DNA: TGTGCCAGCAGCTTAGTACGTCGGTGGCCCCAGCATTTT
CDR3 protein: CASSLVRRWPQHF

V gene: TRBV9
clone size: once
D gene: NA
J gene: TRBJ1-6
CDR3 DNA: TGTGCCAGCAGCGTAGAAGCAGGCGATAGCTCCTATAATTCACCCCTCCACTTT
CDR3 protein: CASSVEAGDSSYNSPLHF

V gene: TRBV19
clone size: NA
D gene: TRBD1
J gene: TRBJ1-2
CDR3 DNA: TGTGCCAGTCTAATTGGGACAGGACCTTATGGCTACACCTTC
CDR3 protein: CASLIGTGPYGYTF

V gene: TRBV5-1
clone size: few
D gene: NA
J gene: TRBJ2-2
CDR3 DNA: TGCGCCAGCAGCTTGACAGTGGCCGGGGAGCTGTTTTTT
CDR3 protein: CASSLTVAGELFF

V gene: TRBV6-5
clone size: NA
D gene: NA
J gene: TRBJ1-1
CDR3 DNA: TGTGCCAGCGGAAAACAGGGAAGCACTGAAGCTTTCTTT
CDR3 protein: CASGKQGSTEAFF

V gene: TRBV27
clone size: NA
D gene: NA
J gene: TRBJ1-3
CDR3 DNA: TGTGCCAGCAGGGGACTAGGGTCCCTCTCTGGAAACACCATATATTTT
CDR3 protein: CASRGLGSLSGNTIYF

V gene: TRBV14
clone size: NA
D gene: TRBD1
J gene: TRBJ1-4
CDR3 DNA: TGTGCCAGCAGCCAAGCGGTACAGGGGGTTGAAAAACTGTTTTTT
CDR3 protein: CASSQAVQGVEKLFF

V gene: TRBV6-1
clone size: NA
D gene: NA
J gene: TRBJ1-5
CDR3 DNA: TGTGCCAGCAGTGAAGCGTGGAACGGGAATCAGCCCCAGCATTTT
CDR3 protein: CASSEAWNGNQPQHF

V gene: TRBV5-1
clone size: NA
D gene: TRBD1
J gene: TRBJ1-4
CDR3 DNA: TGCGCCAGCAGTCTGGGACAGGGCTTTGAAAAACTGTTTTTT
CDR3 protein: CASSLGQGFEKLFF

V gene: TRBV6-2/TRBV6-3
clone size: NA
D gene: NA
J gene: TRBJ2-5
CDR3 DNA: TGTGCCAGCAGTACGGGGAGTGCAGAGACCCAGTACTTC
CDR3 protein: CASSTGSAETQYF

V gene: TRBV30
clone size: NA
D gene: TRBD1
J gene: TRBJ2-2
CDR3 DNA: TGTGCCTGGAGTGTACGGGCAGGGGGTCCCCCCGGGGAGCTGTTTTTT
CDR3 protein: CAWSVRAGGPPGELFF

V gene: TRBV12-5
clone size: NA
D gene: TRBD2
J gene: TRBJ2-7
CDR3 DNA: TGTGCTAGCAAACTAGCGGCCTCCTACGAGCAGTACTTC
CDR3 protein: CASKLAASYEQYF

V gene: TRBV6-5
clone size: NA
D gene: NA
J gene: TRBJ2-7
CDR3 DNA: TGTGCCAGCAGGGCAGGGTCTCATCAGTACTACGAGCAGTACTTC
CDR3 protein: CASRAGSHQYYEQYF

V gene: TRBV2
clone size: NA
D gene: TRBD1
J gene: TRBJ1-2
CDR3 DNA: TGTGCCAGCAGGGCCTACTCAATGACAGGGGGTGGCTACACCTTC
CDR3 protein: CASRAYSMTGGGYTF

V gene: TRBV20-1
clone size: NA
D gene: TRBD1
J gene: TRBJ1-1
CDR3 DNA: TGCAGTGCTAGTGAGGCCGGGACAGGGAGGTTAAACACTGAAGCTTTCTTT
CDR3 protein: CSASEAGTGRLNTEAFF

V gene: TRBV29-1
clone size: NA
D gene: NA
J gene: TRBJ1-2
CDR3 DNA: TGCAGCGTTGGGGGGCTTCCAGGGCCTAACTATGGCTACACCTTC
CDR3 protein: CSVGGLPGPNYGYTF

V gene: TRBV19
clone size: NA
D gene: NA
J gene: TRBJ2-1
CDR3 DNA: TGTGCCAGTAGTATTTTTTCTGGGGGGTACAATGAGCAGTTCTTC
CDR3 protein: CASSIFSGGYNEQFF

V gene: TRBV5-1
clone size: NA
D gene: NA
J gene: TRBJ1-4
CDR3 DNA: TGCGCCAGCAGCCAATTTCGGAATGAAAAACTGTTTTTT
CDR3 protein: CASSQFRNEKLFF

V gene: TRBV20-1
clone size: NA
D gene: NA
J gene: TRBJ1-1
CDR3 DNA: TGCAGTGCTAGTAAGGCGGGTACAAACACTGAAGCTTTCTTT
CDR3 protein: CSASKAGTNTEAFF

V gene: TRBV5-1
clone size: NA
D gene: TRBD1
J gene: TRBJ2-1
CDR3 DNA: TGCGCCAGCAGCGTCGGGGACAGGGCTAATGAGCAGTTCTTC
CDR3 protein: CASSVGDRANEQFF

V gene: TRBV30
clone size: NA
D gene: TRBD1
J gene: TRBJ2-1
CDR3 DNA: TGTGCCTGGAGAAAGGGACAGGCGAACTACAATGAGCAGTTCTTC
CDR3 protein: CAWRKGQANYNEQFF

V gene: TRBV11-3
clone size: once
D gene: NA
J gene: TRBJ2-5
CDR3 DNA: TGTGCCAGCAGCTTAGGACCCCGGGAAAACCAGTACTTC
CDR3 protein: CASSLGPRENQYF

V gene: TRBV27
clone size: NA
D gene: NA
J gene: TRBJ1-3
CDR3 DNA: TGTGCCAGCAGTTTAGGGGCCGGGTACCCGATCTCTGGAAACACCATATATTTT
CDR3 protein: CASSLGAGYPISGNTIYF

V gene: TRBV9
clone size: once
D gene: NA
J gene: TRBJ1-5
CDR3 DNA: TGTGCCAGCAGCAAGGACAGTGACAATCAGCCCCAGCATTTT
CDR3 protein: CASSKDSDNQPQHF

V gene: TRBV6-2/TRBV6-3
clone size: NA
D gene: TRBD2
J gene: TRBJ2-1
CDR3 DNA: TGTGCCAGCAGTTTCGGGACTAGCGGGAGCGCCTCCAATGAGCAGTTCTTC
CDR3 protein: CASSFGTSGSASNEQFF

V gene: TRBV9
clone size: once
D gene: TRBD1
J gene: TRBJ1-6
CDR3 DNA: TGTGCCAGCAGCGTAAGAGGGGGCGCGTATAATTCACCCCTCCACTTT
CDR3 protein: CASSVRGGAYNSPLHF

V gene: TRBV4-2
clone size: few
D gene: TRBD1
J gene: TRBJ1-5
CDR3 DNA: TGTGCCAGCAGCCAAGATTTCGCAGGGGGCTTGGGTCAGCCCCAGCATTTT
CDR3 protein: CASSQDFAGGLGQPQHF

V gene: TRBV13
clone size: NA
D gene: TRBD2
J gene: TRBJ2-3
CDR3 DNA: TGTGCCAGCAGCTCGGGACTAGCGGGAGATAGTACAGATACGCAGTATTTT
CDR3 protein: CASSSGLAGDSTDTQYF

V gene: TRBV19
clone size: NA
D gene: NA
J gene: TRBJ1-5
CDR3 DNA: TGTGCCAGTAGTATAATAGGTCGAGGGAGTGGAAATCAGCCCCAGCATTTT
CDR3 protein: CASSIIGRGSGNQPQHF

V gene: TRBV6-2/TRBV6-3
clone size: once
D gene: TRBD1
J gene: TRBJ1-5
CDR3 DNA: TGTGCCAGCAGCACGGTCAACAGGGGGAGTCAGCCCCAGCATTTT
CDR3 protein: CASSTVNRGSQPQHF

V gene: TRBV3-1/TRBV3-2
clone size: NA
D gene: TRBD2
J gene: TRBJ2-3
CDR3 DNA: TGTGCCAGCAGCCTCTTCCTTAGCGGGGGGTCAGATACGCAGTATTTT
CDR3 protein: CASSLFLSGGSDTQYF

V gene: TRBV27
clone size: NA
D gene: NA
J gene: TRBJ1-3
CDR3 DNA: TGTGCCAGCGGTTCCTTAGGAGTCCCCTCTGGAAACACCATATATTTT
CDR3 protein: CASGSLGVPSGNTIYF

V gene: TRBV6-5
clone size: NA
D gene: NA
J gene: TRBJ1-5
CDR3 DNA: TGTGCCAGCAAGCAGACAGGAGGCAATCAGCCCCAGCATTTT
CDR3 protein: CASKQTGGNQPQHF

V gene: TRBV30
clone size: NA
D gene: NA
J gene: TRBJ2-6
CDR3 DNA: TGTGCCTCAGACAGCTCTGGGGCCAACGTCCTGACTTTC
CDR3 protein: CASDSSGANVLTF

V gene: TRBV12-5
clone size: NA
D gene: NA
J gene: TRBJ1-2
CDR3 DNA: TGTGCTAGTGGCCCGCTCCGGCGAGGATCGGCCCTCGGGTCGGAGGGCTACACCTTC
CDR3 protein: CASGPLRRGSALGSEGYTF

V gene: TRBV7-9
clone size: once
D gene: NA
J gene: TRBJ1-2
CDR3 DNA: TGTGCCAGCAGCTTCGAAGGGGACTCTGGCTACACCTTC
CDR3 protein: CASSFEGDSGYTF

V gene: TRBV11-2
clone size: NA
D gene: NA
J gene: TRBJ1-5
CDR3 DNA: TGTGCCAGCAGCTTAGAAAGGGGGCCCCAGCATTTT
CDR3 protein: CASSLERGPQHF

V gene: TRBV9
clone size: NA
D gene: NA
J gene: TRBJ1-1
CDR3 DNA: TGTGCCAGCAGCGTAGGCGGGGCCTCGGGTTTTTTTCCAGAAGCTTTCTTT
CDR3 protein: CASSVGGASGFFPEAFF

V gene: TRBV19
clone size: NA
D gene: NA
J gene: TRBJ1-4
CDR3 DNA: TGTGCCAGTACCGAGGAGGTCCTTAATGAAAAACTGTTTTTT
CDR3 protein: CASTEEVLNEKLFF